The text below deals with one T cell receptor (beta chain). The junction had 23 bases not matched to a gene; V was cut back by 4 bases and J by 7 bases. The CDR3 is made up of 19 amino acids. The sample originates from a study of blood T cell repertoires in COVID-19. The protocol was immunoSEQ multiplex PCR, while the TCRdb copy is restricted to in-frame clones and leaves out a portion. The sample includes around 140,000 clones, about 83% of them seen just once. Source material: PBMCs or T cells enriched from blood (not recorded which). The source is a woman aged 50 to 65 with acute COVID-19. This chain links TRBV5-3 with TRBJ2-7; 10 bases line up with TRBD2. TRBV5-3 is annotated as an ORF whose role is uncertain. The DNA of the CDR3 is TGTGCCAGAAGCCTCGGACGGCTAGCGGGAGATACCAAGGATTTGGAGCAGTACTTC. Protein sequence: CARSLGRLAGDTKDLEQYF.